These T cell receptor beta chains were read from a single sample in a study of shared clonotypes between healthy human individuals. The method was immunoSEQ multiplex PCR; TCRdb's version includes in-frame clones alone and lacks a portion of them. The sample shows roughly 550,000 clones, around 95% of them seen only once. The sequenced sample was naive CD8+ T cells sorted from blood. These receptors were obtained from a woman younger than 45 in good health. Each CDR3 is given with its conserved first and last residue. Fields, in order: V gene, D gene, clone size, J gene, CDR3 protein, CDR3 DNA. The D gene is left open where the match is weak. Not all rows give a size; the values are once, few, many and, for expanded clones, a class.

TRBV4-1	.	few	TRBJ1-1	CASSYLGVQTEAFF	TGCGCCAGCAGCTACCTGGGGGTTCAGACTGAAGCTTTCTTT
TRBV9	TRBD2	.	TRBJ2-1	CASSSRLAGEDEQFF	TGTGCCAGCAGCTCCCGACTAGCGGGAGAGGATGAGCAGTTCTTC
TRBV10-3	.	.	TRBJ2-7	CAISQDRPYEQYF	TGTGCCATCAGTCAAGACAGGCCCTACGAGCAGTACTTC
TRBV27	.	.	TRBJ1-5	CASGVFNQPQHF	TGTGCCAGCGGGGTCTTCAATCAGCCCCAGCATTTT
TRBV6-1	.	.	TRBJ1-5	CASSDLVRTEDQPQHF	TGTGCCAGCAGTGATTTAGTAAGGACAGAGGATCAGCCCCAGCATTTT
TRBV9	TRBD1	.	TRBJ1-6	CASSLATGSSPLHF	TGTGCCAGCAGCCTCGCGACAGGGAGTTCACCCCTCCACTTT
TRBV28	.	.	TRBJ1-5	CASSSEADRDQPQHF	TGTGCCAGCAGTTCCGAAGCGGACAGAGATCAGCCCCAGCATTTT
TRBV27	.	.	TRBJ1-2	CASSLGKETYGYTF	TGTGCCAGCAGTTTAGGAAAAGAGACCTATGGCTACACCTTC
TRBV4-1	.	.	TRBJ2-3	CASSSPLEGMDADTQYF	TGCGCCAGCAGCTCGCCCCTTGAAGGGATGGATGCAGATACGCAGTATTTT
TRBV10-2	TRBD2	.	TRBJ2-3	CASSGGLAGTDTQYF	TGCGCCAGCAGTGGTGGACTAGCGGGTACAGATACGCAGTATTTT
TRBV2	.	few	TRBJ1-1	CASSEALTEAFF	TGTGCCAGCAGTGAAGCGCTTACTGAAGCTTTCTTT
TRBV10-1	.	.	TRBJ2-2	CASSEDPSNTGELFF	TGCGCCAGCAGTGAGGATCCCAGCAACACCGGGGAGCTGTTTTTT
TRBV10-1	TRBD1	.	TRBJ1-5	CASTLDRSNQPQHF	TGCGCCAGCACCTTGGACAGGAGCAATCAGCCCCAGCATTTT
TRBV19	.	.	TRBJ2-7	CASSIGAPGGPYEQYF	TGTGCCAGTAGTATCGGCGCCCCTGGGGGGCCGTACGAGCAGTACTTC
TRBV27	.	few	TRBJ2-1	CASSGSYNEQFF	TGTGCCAGCAGTGGGTCCTACAATGAGCAGTTCTTC
TRBV28	.	once	TRBJ1-4	CASTGVLQGKEKLFF	TGTGCCTCTACCGGCGTATTGCAGGGAAAGGAAAAACTGTTTTTT
TRBV7-8	TRBD1	.	TRBJ2-7	CASSYGTGGSYEQYF	TGTGCCAGCAGCTATGGGACAGGGGGTTCCTACGAGCAGTACTTC
TRBV13	TRBD2	.	TRBJ2-1	CASSLGAAGVRNEQFF	TGTGCCAGCAGCTTAGGGGCAGCGGGAGTACGCAATGAGCAGTTCTTC
TRBV29-1	.	.	TRBJ2-2	CSVWRVNTGELFF	TGCAGCGTTTGGAGGGTCAACACCGGGGAGCTGTTTTTT
TRBV7-9	.	.	TRBJ1-4	CASSPSEPRGKLFF	TGTGCCAGCAGCCCGTCAGAGCCGAGAGGGAAACTGTTTTTT
TRBV2	.	.	TRBJ2-7	CASTPSNVRNYEQYF	TGTGCCAGCACCCCCTCTAACGTACGAAATTACGAGCAGTACTTC
TRBV28	.	.	TRBJ2-7	CASSLRPLPGEQYF	TGTGCCAGCAGTTTAAGACCCCTCCCCGGCGAGCAGTACTTC
TRBV7-9	TRBD1	.	TRBJ2-5	CASSTMTGGLETQYF	TGTGCCAGCAGCACTATGACAGGGGGGTTGGAGACCCAGTACTTC
TRBV28	.	.	TRBJ1-5	CASSLVAGTQPQHF	TGTGCCAGCAGTTTAGTTGCAGGGACTCAGCCCCAGCATTTT
TRBV10-3	TRBD2	.	TRBJ2-3	CAIGDPGLAGRFSTDTQYF	TGTGCCATCGGGGACCCGGGACTAGCGGGAAGGTTTTCCACAGATACGCAGTATTTT
TRBV5-8	TRBD2	.	TRBJ2-1	CASSFALAGYEQFF	TGTGCCAGCAGCTTCGCCCTAGCGGGCTATGAGCAGTTCTTC
TRBV27	.	.	TRBJ2-2	CASKGGTTNTGELFF	TGTGCCAGCAAGGGGGGGACTACGAACACCGGGGAGCTGTTTTTT
TRBV2	.	.	TRBJ1-6	CASSEGVISSSPLHF	TGTGCCAGCAGTGAGGGTGTAATAAGCTCTTCACCCCTCCACTTT
TRBV4-1	.	once	TRBJ2-7	CASSQIGTYEQYF	TGCGCCAGCAGCCAAATAGGGACCTACGAGCAGTACTTC
TRBV4-1	TRBD2	.	TRBJ2-1	CASSHELADNEQFF	TGCGCCAGCAGCCATGAACTAGCGGACAATGAGCAGTTCTTC
TRBV28	.	.	TRBJ2-7	CASSFGVSYEQYF	TGTGCCAGCAGTTTCGGGGTCTCCTACGAGCAGTACTTC
TRBV28	TRBD2	.	TRBJ2-1	CASSTALAGVVNEQFF	TGTGCCAGCAGTACCGCCTTAGCGGGAGTTGTTAATGAGCAGTTCTTC
TRBV28	TRBD2	.	TRBJ2-7	CASRARDPDREGLAGALEYF	TGTGCCAGCAGGGCCAGGGACCCCGACAGGGAAGGACTAGCGGGAGCACTGGAGTACTTC
TRBV28	TRBD1	.	TRBJ2-2	CASSLTGANTGELFF	TGTGCCAGCAGTTTGACAGGGGCGAACACCGGGGAGCTGTTTTTT
TRBV28	.	.	TRBJ2-7	CASSFTYLYEQYF	TGTGCCAGCAGTTTTACGTACCTCTACGAGCAGTACTTC
TRBV9	.	.	TRBJ2-3	CASSVGSGYSTDTQYF	TGTGCCAGCAGCGTAGGTAGCGGCTACAGCACAGATACGCAGTATTTT
TRBV4-1	TRBD1	once	TRBJ2-3	CASTLGTGVADTQYF	TGCGCCAGCACCCTTGGGACAGGGGTTGCAGATACGCAGTATTTT
TRBV7-9	TRBD2	.	TRBJ2-3	CASTAGVVSDTQYF	TGTGCCAGCACTGCGGGGGTGGTAAGCGATACGCAGTATTTT
TRBV9	.	.	TRBJ2-3	CASSVDMGADTQYF	TGTGCCAGCAGCGTAGATATGGGCGCGGATACGCAGTATTTT
TRBV5-4	.	.	TRBJ2-1	CAGGSGQLTYNEQFF	TGTGCCGGAGGAAGTGGACAGCTAACATACAATGAGCAGTTCTTC
TRBV5-8	.	.	TRBJ2-1	CASSLGGADEQFF	TGTGCCAGCAGCTTGGGGGGGGCAGATGAGCAGTTCTTC
TRBV28	.	.	TRBJ2-1	CASSHKSQGQFF	TGTGCCAGCAGTCACAAGTCCCAGGGGCAGTTCTTC
TRBV2	TRBD2	.	TRBJ2-5	CASSEASGSAETQYF	TGTGCCAGCAGTGAAGCTAGCGGGAGTGCTGAGACCCAGTACTTC
TRBV5-6	.	.	TRBJ2-7	CASSLGGTPTSF	TGTGCCAGCAGCTTGGGGGGGACACCAACGTCCTTC